This T cell receptor (beta chain) derives from a study of CD8 T cells in Susac syndrome. Study background: Within the group of sequenced Susac syndrome patients, six had active disease and eight were in remission.

From blood CD8+ and CD4+ T cells, TCR beta sequences were generated. The TEMRA cells underwent FACS enrichment, while the CD8+ and CD4+ T cells underwent negative isolation. CDR1 MDHEN and CDR2 SYDVKM come from the germline V gene. There are 15 residues in the CDR3. V was cut by 4 bases and J by 6 bases, with 16 bases left in between. An amount of RNA that ranged from roughly 0.45 to 1 ug was reverse transcribed with random hexamers. It was immunoSEQ multiplex PCR that amplified TCR beta CDR3 across 54 Vbeta and 13 Jbeta. Using its own MiXCR run on the immunoSEQ multiplex PCR reads, TCRdb lists one record per CDR3 protein. The top ten clones hold 0.21% of a sample with approximately 120,000 distinct CDR3 sequences, more than 90% of them seen once.

The specimen sequenced was CD8+ T cells from PBMCs. This TCR came from a human donor with Susac syndrome. The chain joins TRBV28 to TRBJ1-5; perhaps TRBD1 as D (6 bases). CDR3 loop: CASSSGDQGIQPQHF. CDR3 nucleotide sequence: TGTGCCAGCAGTTCCGGGGACCAGGGGATTCAGCCCCAGCATTTT. Full variable domain (rest looked up from reference TRBV28 and TRBJ1-5): DVKVTQSSRYLVKRTGEKVFLECVQDMDHENMFWYRQDPGLGLRLIYFSYDVKMKEKGDIPEGYSVSREKKERFSLILESASTNQTSMYLCASSSGDQGIQPQHFGDGTRLSIL.